These 32 T cell receptor beta chains were sequenced from one sample in a study of technical replicates of blood from a handful of donors. Measured with immunoSEQ multiplex PCR; TCRdb has only the in-frame clones, and not every one. Of about 80,000 clones in the sample, more than 85% were seen once. Sequenced: T cells isolated from PBMCs. These receptors all come from a human donor in good health.

The chain uses TRBV27 and TRBJ1-1; the D is unclear. Germline V CDR1 and CDR2: MNHEY, SMNVEV (reference sequence). The CDR3 spans 13 residues. The V end lost 8 bases, the J end lost 5 bases, and 15 bases lay between the germline ends. The CDR3 sequence: CASAMWGGTEAFF. CDR3 DNA sequence: TGTGCCAGCGCCATGTGGGGAGGGACTGAAGCTTTCTTT.

The chain has TRBV10-1 and TRBJ2-7; 8 bases fit TRBD1. The V segment lost 3 bases and the J segment 7 bases; nucleotides outside the gene matches: 14. The CDR3 spans 16 residues. CDR1 WNHNN and CDR2 SYGVQD come from the germline V gene (reference sequence). The CDR3 bases are TGCGCCAGCAGTGACTCCACTAAAGGACAGGGCGGAGAGCAGTACTTC. Its protein is CASSDSTKGQGGEQYF.

The CDR3 nucleotides read TGTGCCAGCACCAATAGACTAGCGCGAGACAATGAGCAGTTCTTC. Translation: CASTNRLARDNEQFF. The chain joins TRBV13 to TRBJ2-1, with 8 bases that match TRBD2. With 7 bases clipped from V and 5 bases from J, the junction kept 10 bases outside the gene matches. Per the germline V gene, CDR1 is PRHDT and CDR2 is FYEKMQ (reference sequence). This CDR3 spans 15 amino acids.

This chain joins TRBV25-1 and TRBJ1-3; no definite D call. Germline V CDR1 and CDR2: MGHDK, SYGVNS. V was cut by 2 bases and J by 0 bases, with 8 bases left in between. CDR3 length: 15 amino acids. The DNA of the CDR3 is TGTGCCAGCAGTGAAGATACTGTCTCTGGAAACACCATATATTTT. Protein product: CASSEDTVSGNTIYF.

The chain uses TRBV9 and TRBJ2-7; TRBD1 might be the D (5 bases). Germline V gene lookup returns CDR1 SGDLS and CDR2 YYNGEE. The CDR3 length is 14 residues. Deletions cut 1 base from V and 5 bases from J, with 13 bases between. CDR3 region: CASSVPGIVNEQYF. CDR3 nucleotides: TGTGCCAGCAGCGTACCAGGGATCGTGAACGAGCAGTACTTC.

The chain couples TRBV9 to TRBJ2-1; no clear D. Trimming stripped 2 bases from V and 2 bases from J, with 8 bases between. CDR3 length: 14 residues. Germline V gives CDR1 SGDLS, CDR2 YYNGEE. The CDR3 is CASSVQVTYNEQFF. CDR3 nucleotides: TGTGCCAGCAGCGTTCAGGTAACCTACAATGAGCAGTTCTTC.

The J gene is TRBJ1-3, the V gene TRBV19; the D is unclear. Trimming removed 7 bases from V and 0 bases from J, with 4 bases in between. This CDR3 is 12 amino acids long. The V gene's germline CDR1 is LNHDA and CDR2 SQIVND (reference sequence). The CDR3 reads CASISSGNTIYF. CDR3 DNA sequence: TGTGCCAGTATTAGCTCTGGAAACACCATATATTTT.

The chain couples TRBV27 to TRBJ2-7; 8 nucleotides agree with TRBD2. CDR1 is MNHEY, CDR2 SMNVEV, per germline (reference sequence). V was clipped by 3 bases and J by 2 bases; unmatched bases: 9. This CDR3 is 16 amino acids long. The CDR3 loop reads CASSFSAGAYTYEQYF. The CDR3 DNA sequence: TGTGCCAGCAGTTTCTCAGCGGGAGCCTATACCTACGAGCAGTACTTC.

This chain joins TRBV11-2 and TRBJ2-1; the match to TRBD2 covers 12 bases. In germline, CDR1 is SGHAT, CDR2 FQNNGV. The CDR3 totals 16 residues. V trimming: 3 bases; J trimming: 8 bases; junction bases outside the gene matches: 8. The CDR3 coding sequence is TGTGCCAGCAGCTTCTCCGGGCTAGCGGGAGGGGATGAGCAGTTCTTC. Its protein is CASSFSGLAGGDEQFF.

The chain links TRBV2 to TRBJ2-5; 7 bases map to TRBD2. The germline V gene has CDR1 SNHLY and CDR2 FYNNEI. The trim removed 3 bases at V and 5 bases at J, leaving 6 bases unmatched. The CDR3 length is 14 residues. In DNA form, the CDR3 reads TGTGCCAGCAGTGACTACGGCGGGGGTGAGACCCAGTACTTC. Translating it yields CASSDYGGGETQYF.

The V and J genes are TRBV5-1 and TRBJ1-4; 8 positions agree with TRBD1. Germline CDR1 reads SGHRS; CDR2 reads YFSETQ. The CDR3 totals 17 residues. Trimming at V came to 4 bases and at J to 1 base, leaving 9 bases not matched to a gene. The CDR3 sequence is CASSPGQGKGTNEKLFF. CDR3 coding DNA: TGCGCCAGCAGCCCTGGACAGGGCAAGGGAACTAATGAAAAACTGTTTTTT.

V is TRBV28 and J is TRBJ2-3, with D tentatively TRBD2 (6 bases). With 3 bases removed from V and 2 bases from J, the gap between germline ends came to 15 bases. From germline, CDR1 is MDHEN and CDR2 SYDVKM. This CDR3 spans 16 amino acids. CDR3 residues: CASSFGLAYITDTQYF. The CDR3 bases are TGTGCCAGCAGTTTTGGCCTAGCGTACATCACAGATACGCAGTATTTT.

V is TRBV5-4 and J is TRBJ2-6; a possible D gene is TRBD1 (6 bases). Germline values: CDR1 SGHNT, CDR2 YYREEE (reference sequence). V shed 0 bases and J shed 4 bases, with 11 bases lying between them. CDR3 length: 16 residues. In DNA, the CDR3 is TGTGCCAGCAGCTTGGGGACAGACGCCGGGGCCAACGTCCTGACTTTC. Encoded protein: CASSLGTDAGANVLTF. Looking up the rest from reference TRBV5-4 and TRBJ2-6 gives the full variable domain: ETGVTQSPTHLIKTRGQQVTLRCSSQSGHNTVSWYQQALGQGPQFIFQYYREEENGRGNFPPRFSGLQFPNYSSELNVNALELDDSALYLCASSLGTDAGANVLTFGAGSRLTVL.

This clone has just one count. The chain recombines TRBV6-5 with TRBJ2-7; TRBD1 might be the D (6 bases). The germline V gene has CDR1 MNHEY and CDR2 SVGAGI. Between the trimmed V and J ends, which lost 10 bases and 0 bases, there was a span of 13 bases. The CDR3 runs to 13 residues. The CDR3 nucleotides read TGTGCCACCAGACAGGAACCCTCCTACGAGCAGTACTTC. It specifies CATRQEPSYEQYF.

This rearrangement joins TRBV2 to TRBJ1-1; D unclear. CDR1 is SNHLY and CDR2 is FYNNEI in the germline V gene. V shed 2 bases and J shed 1 base, with 8 bases lying between them. The CDR3 covers 14 residues. CDR3 amino acids: CASSELGENTEAFF. CDR3 nucleotide sequence: TGTGCCAGCAGTGAATTGGGAGAGAACACTGAAGCTTTCTTT.

CDR3 sequence: CASSLAGGPGEQYF. DNA for the CDR3: TGTGCCAGCAGCTTAGCGGGAGGGCCGGGCGAGCAGTACTTC. This chain connects TRBV7-3 to TRBJ2-7, with 9 bases matching TRBD2. V dropped 2 bases and J dropped 6; count of bases not matched to a gene: 5. The germline gives CDR1 SGHTA, CDR2 FQGTGA. CDR3 length: 14 residues. The entire variable domain, with the rest obtained from reference TRBV7-3 and TRBJ2-7, is as follows: GAGVSQTPSNKVTEKGKYVELRCDPISGHTALYWYRQSLGQGPEFLIYFQGTGAADDSGLPNDRFFAVRPEGSVSTLKIQRTERGDSAVYLCASSLAGGPGEQYFGPGTRLTVT.

V and J are TRBV28 and TRBJ1-1, with D perhaps matching TRBD1 (6 bases). The CDR3 is 15 amino acids. V lost 6 bases and J lost 8, with 22 bases in between. Germline CDR1 MDHEN, CDR2 SYDVKM. The CDR3 reads CASRSIRSGGAEAFF. In nucleotides, the CDR3 is TGTGCCAGCAGGTCTATTCGCTCGGGGGGCGCCGAAGCTTTCTTT.

The chain employs TRBV5-6 and TRBJ1-2, with D perhaps matching TRBD1 (6 bases). CDR3 length: 15 amino acids. V was shortened by 1 base and J by 3 bases, with 13 bases between the two germline ends. Per the germline V gene, CDR1 is SGHDT and CDR2 is YYEEEE. The CDR3 protein is CASSLLGGTYYGYTF. CDR3 sequence (DNA): TGTGCCAGCAGCTTGCTTGGGGGCACCTACTATGGCTACACCTTC. The full variable domain, with the rest looked up from reference TRBV5-6 and TRBJ1-2, is DAGVTQSPTHLIKTRGQQVTLRCSPKSGHDTVSWYQQALGQGPQFIFQYYEEEERQRGNFPDRFSGHQFPNYSSELNVNALLLGDSALYLCASSLLGGTYYGYTFGSGTRLTVV.

This clone appeared a single time. This chain joins TRBV27 and TRBJ1-2; D uncertain. V lost 6 bases, J lost 3 bases, and 11 bases lay in between. The germline V gene has CDR1 MNHEY and CDR2 SMNVEV (reference sequence). The CDR3 is made up of 13 amino acids. The CDR3 sequence is CASREKEDYGYTF. The CDR3 DNA follows: TGTGCCAGCAGGGAAAAAGAGGACTATGGCTACACCTTC.

V gene TRBV6-6 combines with J gene TRBJ2-7, with a tentative D call TRBD2 (6 bases). Trimming stripped 2 bases from V and 6 bases from J, with 11 bases between. Germline loops: CDR1 MNHNY, CDR2 SVGAGI (reference sequence). This CDR3 is 13 amino acids long. The DNA for the CDR3 is TGTGCCAGCAGTTACGGCAGAGCGGGCGAGCAGTACTTC. Its protein product is CASSYGRAGEQYF.

The V gene is TRBV29-1, the J gene TRBJ1-4; D is unclear. Trimming pared 5 bases from V and 10 bases from J, leaving 20 bases between. The CDR3 sequence is 14 residues long. The germline gives CDR1 SQVTM, CDR2 ANQGSEA. CDR3 DNA: TGCAGCGTTCTTTGGCGGGGATCACAAGGAAAACTGTTTTTT. This encodes CSVLWRGSQGKLFF.

Here the CDR3 DNA reads TGTGCCAGCAGCTTAGCCGGGGGTCTCCTCTACGAGCAGTACTTC. Translating it yields CASSLAGGLLYEQYF. The V gene is TRBV11-3, the J gene TRBJ2-7, with D tentatively TRBD2 (6 bases). The CDR3 contains 15 residues. Germline CDR1 reads SGHNT; CDR2 reads YENEEA. V was clipped by 1 base and J by 3 bases, with 13 bases between them.

CDR3 region: CASSLAQPYSGNTIYF. The CDR3 bases are TGTGCCAGCAGCTTGGCACAGCCCTACTCTGGAAACACCATATATTTT. This sequence joins TRBV7-6 and TRBJ1-3; D not certain. Germline V CDR1 and CDR2: SGHVS, FNYEAQ. This CDR3 is built from 16 residues. V was trimmed by 3 bases and J by 0 bases, leaving 12 bases between them.

The chain carries TRBV7-2 and TRBJ2-1, with 10 positions matching TRBD2. The germline gives CDR1 SGHTA, CDR2 FQGNSA. This CDR3 is built from 14 residues. V lost 3 bases, J lost 9 bases, and 5 bases stayed unmatched. This CDR3 is CASSLASGSSEQFF. The CDR3 bases are TGTGCCAGCAGCTTGGCTAGCGGGAGTAGTGAGCAGTTCTTC.

J is TRBJ1-1 and V is TRBV5-1; D uncertain. CDR1 is SGHRS, CDR2 YFSETQ, per germline. The germline V and J ends were trimmed by 1 base and 6 bases, with 10 bases remaining between them. This CDR3 has 13 residues. CDR3 protein: CASSLTGWAEAFF. The CDR3 nucleotides read TGCGCCAGCAGCTTGACGGGTTGGGCTGAAGCTTTCTTT.

The chain recombines TRBV27 with TRBJ2-5, with a possible D match to TRBD2 (6 bases). The CDR3 length is 15 residues. Deletions cut 6 bases from V and 2 bases from J, with 16 bases between. Germline loops: CDR1 MNHEY, CDR2 SMNVEV (reference sequence). The CDR3 bases are TGTGCCAGCAGCCTCTACATGGGAGGACAAGAGACCCAGTACTTC. This sequence encodes CASSLYMGGQETQYF.

The rearrangement links TRBV7-6 to TRBJ1-2, with 10 nucleotides matching TRBD1. CDR3 size: 16 residues. V shed 5 bases, J shed 6 bases, and the junction held 12 bases outside the gene matches. Germline CDR1 is SGHVS and CDR2 is FNYEAQ. The CDR3 spells CASSAGSGQGFDGYTF. DNA for the CDR3: TGTGCCAGCAGCGCAGGATCGGGACAGGGGTTCGATGGCTACACCTTC.

This clone was detected once. V and J are TRBV5-4 and TRBJ2-5; weak D call: TRBD1 (5 bases). V was clipped by 4 bases and J by 1 base, with 17 bases between them. From germline, CDR1 is SGHNT and CDR2 YYREEE (reference sequence). The CDR3 extends over 16 amino acids. The CDR3 DNA sequence: TGTGCCAGCAGCCAACTTATGGCAGGGCCCCAAGAGACCCAGTACTTC. Its protein is CASSQLMAGPQETQYF.

A single count supports this clone. This chain connects TRBV2 to TRBJ2-1; 8 bases are shared with TRBD2. The CDR3 contains 12 residues. The V gene's germline CDR1 is SNHLY and CDR2 FYNNEI. Trimming took 4 bases from V and 13 from J; bases not matched to a gene: 6. The chain's CDR3 is CASSVNGREQFF. The CDR3 DNA is TGTGCCAGCAGTGTAAACGGGAGGGAACAGTTCTTC. Looking up the rest from reference TRBV2 and TRBJ2-1 gives the full variable domain: EPEVTQTPSHQVTQMGQEVILRCVPISNHLYFYWYRQILGQKVEFLVSFYNNEISEKSEIFDDQFSVERPDGSNFTLKIRSTKLEDSAMYFCASSVNGREQFFGPGTRLTVL.

This sequence joins TRBV19 and TRBJ2-7; 8 positions agree with TRBD1. Germline CDR1 and CDR2: LNHDA and SQIVND (reference sequence). Losses at the gene ends were 5 bases for V and 7 bases for J; bases not matched to a gene: 7. The CDR3 is 13 residues long. The CDR3 loop reads CASSSGGAGEQYF. CDR3 in DNA: TGTGCCAGTAGTTCAGGGGGCGCGGGAGAGCAGTACTTC. The full variable domain, with the rest looked up from reference TRBV19 and TRBJ2-7, is DGGITQSPKYLFRKEGQNVTLSCEQNLNHDAMYWYRQDPGQGLRLIYYSQIVNDFQKGDIAEGYSVSREKKESFPLTVTSAQKNPTAFYLCASSSGGAGEQYFGPGTRLTVT.

J is TRBJ1-2 and V is TRBV28; no reliable D call. CDR3 length: 15 amino acids. Trimming removed 6 bases from V and 2 bases from J, with 16 bases in between. CDR1 is MDHEN, CDR2 SYDVKM, per germline. This chain's CDR3 is CASSLGPGWNYGYTF. Here the CDR3 DNA reads TGTGCCAGCAGCCTAGGCCCGGGATGGAACTATGGCTACACCTTC.

The chain has TRBV9 and TRBJ1-3, with 7 bases fitting TRBD1. Per the germline V gene, CDR1 is SGDLS and CDR2 is YYNGEE. There are 15 residues in the CDR3. With V trimmed by 5 bases and J by 2 bases, 7 bases remained unmatched. The chain's CDR3 is CASRDGTGAGNTIYF. DNA for the CDR3: TGTGCCAGCAGGGATGGAACAGGGGCTGGAAACACCATATATTTT.